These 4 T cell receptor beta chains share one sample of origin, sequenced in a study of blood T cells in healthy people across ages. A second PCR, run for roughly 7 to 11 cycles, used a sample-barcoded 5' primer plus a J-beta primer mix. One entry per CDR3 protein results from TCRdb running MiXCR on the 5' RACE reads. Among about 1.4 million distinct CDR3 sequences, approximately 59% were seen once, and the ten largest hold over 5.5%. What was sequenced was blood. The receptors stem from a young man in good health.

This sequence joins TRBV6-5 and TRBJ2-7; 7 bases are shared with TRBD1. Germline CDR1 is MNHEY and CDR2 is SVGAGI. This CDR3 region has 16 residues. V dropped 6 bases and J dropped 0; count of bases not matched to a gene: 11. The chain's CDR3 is CASRPKTGMSSYEQYF. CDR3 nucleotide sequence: TGTGCCAGCAGACCGAAGACAGGGATGAGCTCCTACGAGCAGTACTTC.

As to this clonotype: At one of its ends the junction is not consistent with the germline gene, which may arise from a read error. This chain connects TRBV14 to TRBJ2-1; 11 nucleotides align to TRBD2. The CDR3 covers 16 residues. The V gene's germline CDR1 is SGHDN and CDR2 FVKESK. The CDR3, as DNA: TGTGCCTGCAGCCAACTAGCGGGAGCTTGGTACAATGAGCAGTTCTTC. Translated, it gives CACSQLAGAWYNEQFF.

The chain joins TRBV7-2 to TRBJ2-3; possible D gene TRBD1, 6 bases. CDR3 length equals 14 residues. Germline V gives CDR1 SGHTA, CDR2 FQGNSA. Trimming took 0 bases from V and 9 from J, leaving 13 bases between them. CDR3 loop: CASSLALGGATQYF. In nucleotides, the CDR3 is TGTGCCAGCAGCTTAGCACTAGGGGGTGCCACGCAGTATTTT.

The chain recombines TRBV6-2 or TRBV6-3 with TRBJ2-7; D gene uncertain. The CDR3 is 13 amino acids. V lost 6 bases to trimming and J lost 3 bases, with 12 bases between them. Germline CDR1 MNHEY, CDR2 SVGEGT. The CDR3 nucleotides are TGTGCCAGCAGCCCCCACGAAATCTACGAGCAGTACTTC. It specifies CASSPHEIYEQYF.